These 16 T cell receptor beta chains originate from one sample sequenced in a study of blood T cell repertoires in COVID-19. Libraries were prepared by immunoSEQ multiplex PCR; TCRdb keeps only in-frame clonotypes and omits some of them. The top ten clones hold 25% to 30% of a sample with 150,000 or so clones, roughly 83% of them seen once. The sequencing input was peripheral blood. These receptor sequences come from a woman aged 55-75 years with acute or convalescent COVID-19.

This clone was counted once. This chain uses TRBV28 with TRBJ1-1; maybe TRBD1 (5 bases). This CDR3 contains 15 residues. Germline CDR1 MDHEN, CDR2 SYDVKM. Trimming removed 6 bases from V and 6 bases from J, with 20 bases in between. CDR3 sequence (DNA): TGTGCCAGCAGCAGTTCGACAGCCCCGGGCCCTGAAGCTTTCTTT. Translated: CASSSSTAPGPEAFF. Full variable domain (missing parts from reference TRBV28 and TRBJ1-1): DVKVTQSSRYLVKRTGEKVFLECVQDMDHENMFWYRQDPGLGLRLIYFSYDVKMKEKGDIPEGYSVSREKKERFSLILESASTNQTSMYLCASSSSTAPGPEAFFGQGTRLTVV.

The chain combines TRBV5-1 with TRBJ1-2; D may be TRBD1 (5 bases). The CDR3 is made up of 15 amino acids. V was clipped by 0 bases and J by 8 bases, with 17 bases between them. Germline CDR1 and CDR2: SGHRS and YFSETQ. The CDR3 loop is CASSLDIGRVAGYTF. CDR3 DNA: TGCGCCAGCAGCTTGGATATCGGCAGGGTCGCCGGCTACACCTTC.

J is TRBJ2-1 and V is TRBV3-1 (or the pseudogene TRBV3-2); 14 bases are a match to TRBD2. The CDR3 extends over 15 amino acids. Germline-derived CDR1 and CDR2 are LGHDT and YNNKEL (reference sequence). After removal of 1 base from V and 11 bases from J, the junction contained 4 bases not matched to a gene. The CDR3 here is CASSQVTSGGAKQFF. Written as DNA, the CDR3 is TGTGCCAGCAGCCAAGTGACTAGCGGGGGGGCCAAGCAGTTCTTC.

This chain links TRBV27 with TRBJ2-5; 8 bases line up with TRBD2. This CDR3 spans 14 amino acids. V dropped 6 bases and J dropped 4; count of bases not matched to a gene: 7. Germline CDR1 MNHEY, CDR2 SMNVEV (reference sequence). The CDR3 spells CASRSAGGGETQYF. DNA of the CDR3: TGTGCCAGCAGGTCGGCGGGGGGTGGAGAGACCCAGTACTTC.

This clone was counted between two and nine times. The chain employs TRBV5-6 and TRBJ2-3, with a weak D call TRBD1 (7 bases). The germline V and J ends were trimmed by 0 bases and 4 bases, with 9 bases remaining between them. The CDR3 contains 14 residues. Germline lookup yields CDR1 SGHDT and CDR2 YYEEEE. CDR3 in amino acids: CASSLAGGPDTQYF. In DNA form, the CDR3 reads TGTGCCAGCAGCTTGGCAGGGGGGCCAGATACGCAGTATTTT.

J is TRBJ2-7 and V is TRBV7-8; 13 bases map to TRBD2. V was pared by 3 bases and J by 6 bases, with 11 bases of the junction left unmatched. The CDR3 runs to 17 residues. Germline lookup yields CDR1 SGHVS and CDR2 FQNEAQ. CDR3 sequence reads: CASSFGPWTSGGGEQYF. The CDR3 region has the DNA TGTGCCAGCAGCTTTGGTCCTTGGACTAGCGGGGGAGGCGAGCAGTACTTC.

V and J are TRBV19 and TRBJ1-5; 10 nucleotides line up with TRBD1. In germline, CDR1 is LNHDA, CDR2 SQIVND (reference sequence). This CDR3 comprises 17 residues. V was clipped by 7 bases and J by 1 base; unmatched bases: 10. CDR3 in amino acids: CASMGRTGGFSNQPQHF. DNA of the CDR3: TGTGCCAGTATGGGGAGGACAGGGGGTTTCAGCAATCAGCCCCAGCATTTT.

The rearrangement uses TRBV5-1 and TRBJ1-5; tentative D call: TRBD1 (5 bases). The CDR3 is made up of 14 amino acids. Looked up from germline, CDR1 is SGHRS and CDR2 is YFSETQ. V was clipped by 1 base and J by 7 bases, with 12 bases between them. This CDR3 reads CASSLFSGQQPQHF. CDR3 nucleotide sequence: TGCGCCAGCAGCTTGTTTTCAGGGCAACAGCCCCAGCATTTT.

This chain joins TRBV7-9 and TRBJ1-2; D ambiguous. CDR3 length equals 13 residues. Trimming left V 1 base short and J 2 bases short, with 5 bases between. CDR1 is SEHNR and CDR2 is FQNEAQ in the germline V gene (reference sequence). The CDR3 loop is CASSLDLNYGYTF. CDR3 nucleotide sequence: TGTGCCAGCAGCTTAGATTTAAACTATGGCTACACCTTC.

V and J are TRBV4-1 and TRBJ2-2; TRBD2 might be the D (7 bases). There are 15 residues in the CDR3. The V and J ends lost 1 base and 8 bases respectively, with 14 bases between them. The germline gives CDR1 MGHRA, CDR2 YSYEKL. This CDR3 is CASSQVRGAGGELFF. In DNA, the CDR3 is TGCGCCAGCAGCCAAGTACGGGGGGCCGGAGGGGAGCTGTTTTTT.

V usage is TRBV24-1 and J usage is TRBJ1-1; D is undetermined. Germline-derived CDR1 and CDR2 are KGHDR and SFDVKD. CDR3 size: 13 residues. V was cut by 4 bases and J by 7 bases, with 12 bases left in between. The CDR3 region is CATSDSTEVEAFF. As DNA, the CDR3 is TGTGCCACCAGTGACTCGACCGAGGTTGAAGCTTTCTTT.

This clone was seen only a few times. The sample holds other DNA sequences that translate to the same CDR3. This chain uses TRBV30 with TRBJ1-5; 8 positions match TRBD1. In germline, CDR1 is GTSNPN, CDR2 SVGIG (reference sequence). J was trimmed by 2 bases and V by 4 bases; bases with no gene match: 1. This CDR3 is built from 13 residues. The CDR3 is CAWTGGGNQPQHF. The CDR3 DNA sequence: TGTGCCTGGACAGGGGGCGGCAATCAGCCCCAGCATTTT.

This chain connects TRBV18 to TRBJ2-5; TRBD1 might be the D (5 bases). V was pared by 3 bases and J by 3 bases, with 14 bases between. Germline lookup yields CDR1 KGHSH and CDR2 LQKENI. This CDR3 is built from 15 residues. The CDR3 is CASSPQRAREETQYF. DNA of the CDR3: TGTGCCAGCTCACCTCAAAGAGCCAGGGAAGAGACCCAGTACTTC.

The rearrangement joins TRBV6-6 to TRBJ2-1; a possible D gene is TRBD1 (5 bases). Germline assignment: CDR1 MNHNY and CDR2 SVGAGI (reference sequence). The V gene lost 4 bases and the J gene lost 0 bases, with 10 bases spanning the gap. CDR3 length: 15 residues. CDR3 coding DNA: TGTGCCAGCAGTTCACAGGAGAGCTCCTACAATGAGCAGTTCTTC. Its translation is CASSSQESSYNEQFF.

The chain couples TRBV20-1 to TRBJ2-7; no firm D call. Germline CDR1 and CDR2: DFQATT and SNEGSKA (reference sequence). CDR3 size: 11 residues. The germline V and J ends were trimmed by 3 bases and 2 bases, with 5 bases remaining between them. CDR3 loop: CSASTAYEQYF. The CDR3 DNA is TGCAGTGCTAGTACAGCCTACGAGCAGTACTTC.

J is TRBJ2-5 and V is TRBV11-2; TRBD2 matches 12 bases. The length of the CDR3 is 16 residues. The germline V gene encodes CDR1 SGHAT and CDR2 FQNNGV. With V trimmed by 2 bases and J by 1 base, 2 bases remained unmatched. CDR3 in amino acids: CASSLSSGGGQETQYF. CDR3 nucleotide sequence: TGTGCCAGCAGCTTATCTAGCGGGGGGGGCCAAGAGACCCAGTACTTC. Using reference TRBV11-2 and TRBJ2-5 for the parts outside the CDR3, the full variable domain is EAGVAQSPRYKIIEKRQSVAFWCNPISGHATLYWYQQILGQGPKLLIQFQNNGVVDDSQLPKDRFSAERLKGVDSTLKIQPAKLEDSAVYLCASSLSSGGGQETQYFGPGTRLLVL.